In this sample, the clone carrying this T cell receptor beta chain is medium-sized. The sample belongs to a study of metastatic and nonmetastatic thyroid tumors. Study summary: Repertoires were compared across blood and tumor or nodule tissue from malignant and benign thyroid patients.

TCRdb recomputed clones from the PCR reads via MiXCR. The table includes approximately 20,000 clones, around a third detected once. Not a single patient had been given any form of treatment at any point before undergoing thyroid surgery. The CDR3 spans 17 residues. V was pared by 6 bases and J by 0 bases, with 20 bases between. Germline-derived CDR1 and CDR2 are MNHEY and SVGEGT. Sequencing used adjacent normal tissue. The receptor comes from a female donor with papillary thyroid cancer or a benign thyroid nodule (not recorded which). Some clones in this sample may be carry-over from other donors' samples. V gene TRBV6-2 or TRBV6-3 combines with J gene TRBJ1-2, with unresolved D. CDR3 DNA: TGTGCCAGCAGCCCATCAAGGACTCTCCAGCCTAACTATGGCTACACCTTC. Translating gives CASSPSRTLQPNYGYTF.